The subject of this entry is one T cell receptor (beta chain). What it binds is unknown. This record comes from a study of cytomegalovirus exposure and HLA in healthy donors. Notes on the study in general: Some TCR beta chains (more than 150 of them) were listed as cytomegalovirus-associated.

Only in-frame clones appear in the TCRdb table, and some are missing; sequencing was by immunoSEQ multiplex PCR. The repertoire holds approximately 100,000 clones, with approximately 93% as singletons. Germline lookup yields CDR1 GTSNPN and CDR2 SVGIG (reference sequence). V was shortened by 8 bases and J by 5 bases, with 13 bases between the two germline ends. The CDR3 consists of 11 residues. A roughly 120-subject validation cohort, separate from the roughly 670-subject first cohort, supplied the donors. The TCR was taken from a woman aged 25 to 39 in good health and CMV-seropositive. V usage is TRBV30 and J usage is TRBJ2-7; no reliable D call. Sequencing was carried out using PBMCs. The CDR3 region has the DNA TGTGCCGGTTGTTTGCGCGACGAGCAGTACTTC. Its translation: CAGCLRDEQYF. Filled out from reference TRBV30 and TRBJ2-7, the complete variable domain reads SQTIHQWPATLVQPVGSPLSLECTVEGTSNPNLYWYRQAAGRGLQLLFYSVGIGQISSEVPQNLSASRPQDRQFILSSKKLLLSDSGFYLCAGCLRDEQYFGPGTRLTVT.